The source of this T cell receptor delta chain is a study of γδ T cells in repeated Plasmodium falciparum infection (dated by TCRdb to the early 2020s). About the study as a whole: The natural-infection arm enrolled Malian children exposed to intense seasonal malaria transmission and compared the Malian children with Australian children matched for age and gender. Malian gammadelta TCR repertoires were analysed cross-sectionally during no-transmission periods and longitudinally across acute febrile malaria episodes. Samples from controlled-infection subjects were taken at baseline, just before selected infections, and 21 days after each infection. The study examined how repeated Plasmodium falciparum infection shapes the human gammadelta T cell repertoire, using natural infection in Mali and controlled human malaria infection. Four controlled human malaria infections were administered to five malaria-naive U.S. adults over around 600 days by bites from P. falciparum NF54-infected Anopheles stephensi mosquitoes.

For bulk TCR repertoire analysis, Vgamma9/Vdelta2+ and Vdelta2-negative gammadelta T cell populations were flow-sorted out of peripheral blood mononuclear cells. This clone was detected ten times or more. The target of this receptor is not known. Base qualities are not at hand, and no much larger clone is one base apart. Libraries were built with multiplex PCR. The data were produced on an Illumina MiSeq. From each sorted gammadelta T cell sample, both TCR gamma (TRG) and TCR delta (TRD) chains were sequenced. The paper's processing steps were these. The repertoire analyses drew on clonotype tree plots, the accumulated frequency of the top 20 clonotypes, and diversity index (DI) and D75 metrics. TCRdb called clones afresh from the public reads with CATT; identical DNA rows were later merged. The V and J calls and clone size come from TCRdb's table, not from the authors' own analysis. The sample table contains tens of thousands of delta-chain clones; only one count was recorded for over 1.5% of them. Over 12% of the sample belongs to the ten largest clones.

What the study reported, not specific to this receptor: In Vdelta2-negative, largely Vdelta1+, gammadelta TCR repertoires, repeated controlled infections appeared to drive waves of new clonotype selection. Generalizability was limited because the Malian cohort came from a small rural village made up predominantly of one ethnic group. Compared with Australian children, Malian children appeared to have Vdelta2-negative gammadelta TCR repertoires that were more clonally expanded, less diverse and less shared. Vgamma9/Vdelta2+ TCR repertoires kept a highly stable polyclonal repertoire across time and infection, and many TCRgamma sequences overlapped between individuals. The controlled-infection cohort was small, limiting analysis of inter-individual variability in gammadelta T cell responses.

From the germline V gene, CDR1 is TSWWSYY and CDR2 is QGS. Germline trimming: 2 bases from V, 7 bases from J; junction bases outside gene matches: 18. The cysteine opens and the phenylalanine closes a CDR3 of 18 amino acids. The kept DNA is CDR3 alone, 54 bases in frame from the first base. The chain is encoded by TRDV1 joined to TRDJ1; 8 bases in the middle match TRDD2. This TCR derives from a pool of human donors (malaria-infected and uninfected, not separated). The sample was gamma-delta T cells from blood. The CDR3 loop reads CALGEWVFLPLGWPKLIF. The nucleotide sequence reads TGTGCTCTTGGGGAATGGGTCTTCCTACCCCTTGGATGGCCTAAACTCATCTTT.